The T cell receptor beta chain under discussion was sequenced for a study of blood T cell repertoires in COVID-19. From germline, CDR1 is SQVTM and CDR2 ANQGSEA. This CDR3 has 13 residues. V trimming: 6 bases; J trimming: 5 bases; junction bases outside the gene matches: 7. The sample holds a few counts of this clone. Sequencing was performed with immunoSEQ multiplex PCR; in TCRdb, only in-frame clones are kept and a portion is missing. The repertoire holds some 180,000 clones, roughly 77% seen once, with approximately 6% in the top ten. The V call is TRBV29-1, the J call TRBJ1-2, with 9 nucleotides matching TRBD1. This clonotype was obtained from a woman between 40 and 55 years old with COVID-19, enrolled during active disease. The specimen was peripheral blood. The CDR3 sequence: CSVPAGTGYGYTF. The DNA of the CDR3 is TGCAGCGTCCCCGCCGGGACAGGGTATGGCTACACCTTC.